The T cell receptor beta chain described here comes from a study of T cell repertoires in cytomegalovirus infection (dated by TCRdb to the late 2010s). About the investigation overall: Recently identified HLA-C-restricted CMV epitopes, whose presentation resists viral immunomodulation, were targeted by peptide stimulations together with well-studied HLA-B-restricted epitopes. The HLA type of each donor mattered for the analysis, because public TCR beta signatures pointed to carriage of CMV infection along with the matching HLA type. The full study reports these points: In both this cohort and an independent cohort of several hundred donors, the cumulative frequency of public TCR beta family members distinguished carriers of CMV infection plus the relevant HLA type. In the ex vivo response, HLA-C-restricted CMV-specific TCR beta clonotypes were dominant, and in two of eight donors the single most frequent clonotype came from this HLA-C-restricted group.

Explained via the paper, the treatment or condition label denotes: in vitro stimulation with specific CMV peptide epitopes to enrich CMV-specific T cells. As regards this clonotype: Its binding antigen is unknown. Base qualities are not provided; no much larger clone lies one nucleotide away.

Relative to germline, V is 11 bases shorter and J is 0 bases shorter, with 11 bases between their ends. Sequences LNHDA (CDR1) and SQIVND (CDR2) are obtained from the germline V gene (reference sequence). Inclusive of the bounding cysteine and phenylalanine, the CDR3 is 13 residues long. Here the CDR3 DNA is all that survives: 39 bases in frame from base 1. Instrument on record: Illumina HiSeq 1500. The raw public data were reprocessed by TCRdb itself: fastp quality trimming at Q25, MiXCR clonotype calling, in-frame beta chains only. Merged by CDR3 protein, the rows form single entries marked with the most common genes and DNA. This sample lists roughly 340,000 distinct CDR3 sequences; 25% to 30% were detected once. The ten largest clonotypes hold 20% of the sample.

The sequence joins TRBV19 to TRBJ2-1; perhaps TRBD1 is the D gene, with 6 bases matching. The sequence derives from a human donor in good health (CMV status not recorded). Some clones in this sample may be carry-over from other donors' samples. The sequenced sample was cultured PBMCs, obtained from culture after CMV antigen stimulation. Here is the DNA: TGTGCCTCACAGGGTAGCTCCTACAATGAGCAGTTCTTC. This yields the protein CASQGSSYNEQFF.